Below are 17 T cell receptor beta chains sequenced from a single sample in a study of T cells in Graves' hyperthyroidism and ophthalmopathy. TCR beta CDR3 regions were amplified from RNA transcripts. HTBI primers were used for first-round RT-PCR of the TCR CDR3. One entry per CDR3 protein, called by TCRdb with MiXCR from the multiplex PCR reads. The table lists about 400,000 distinct CDR3 sequences, approximately 25% of them singletons. The material sequenced was blood. Receptors were obtained from a man between 50 and 59 years old with Graves' hyperthyroidism.

This chain links TRBV7-6 with TRBJ2-1; 7 nucleotides agree with TRBD2. The V and J ends lost 5 bases and 0 bases, in that order; junction bases with no gene match: 7. The germline CDR1 and CDR2 sequences are SGHVS and FNYEAQ. The CDR3 is 16 residues long. CDR3 amino acids: CASSPKLAHSYNEQFF. DNA of the CDR3: TGTGCCAGCAGCCCAAAACTAGCGCACTCCTACAATGAGCAGTTCTTC.

In this sample, this clonotype turned up a few times. The chain carries TRBV12-3 or TRBV12-4 and TRBJ1-1; D is unresolved. The CDR3 has 14 amino acids. V shed 3 bases and J shed 0 bases, with 8 bases lying between them. Written as DNA, the CDR3 is TGTGCCAGCAGTTTGAAACAGATGAACACTGAAGCTTTCTTT. This codes for CASSLKQMNTEAFF.

This clonotype was found a few times. The chain is built from TRBV7-8 and TRBJ1-1; possible D gene TRBD1, 6 bases. The CDR3 consists of 15 residues. V lost 0 bases and J lost 5, with 13 bases in between. Per germline, CDR1 SGHVS and CDR2 FQNEAQ. The CDR3 here is CASSLAPQGGTEAFF. CDR3 coding DNA: TGTGCCAGCAGCTTAGCCCCACAGGGTGGGACTGAAGCTTTCTTT.

V is TRBV6-1 and J is TRBJ2-7; D gene uncertain. The CDR3 runs to 12 residues. The germline V and J ends were trimmed by 6 bases and 3 bases, with 9 bases remaining between them. CDR1 MNHNS and CDR2 SASEGT come from the germline V gene. CDR3 nucleotides: TGTGCCAGCAGGGGTCGTGGCTACGAGCAGTACTTC. Translated, it gives CASRGRGYEQYF.

The chain combines TRBV15 with TRBJ1-5; TRBD1 is a possible D gene (5 bases). The CDR3 covers 13 residues. Trimming removed 5 bases from V and 4 bases from J, with 9 bases in between. CDR1 and CDR2 (germline): LNHNV, YYDKDF (reference sequence). The CDR3 sequence: CATSGDRNQPQHF. CDR3 bases: TGTGCCACCAGCGGTGACAGAAATCAGCCCCAGCATTTT.

The chain recombines TRBV6-1 with TRBJ1-1; no definite D call. This CDR3 spans 13 amino acids. Per germline, CDR1 MNHNS and CDR2 SASEGT. Trimming removed 5 bases at V and 6 bases at J, with 13 bases between. Here the CDR3 reads CASSYGPSPEAFF. The CDR3 region has the DNA TGTGCCAGCAGTTACGGGCCGAGCCCTGAAGCTTTCTTT.

The genes are TRBV19 and TRBJ1-1; no clear D gene. The CDR3 covers 14 residues. Germline V gene sequence: CDR1 LNHDA, CDR2 SQIVND (reference sequence). Trimming removed 3 bases from V and 1 base from J, with 9 bases in between. CDR3 sequence: CASSINGKNTEAFF. For the CDR3, the DNA is TGTGCCAGTAGTATTAACGGGAAGAACACTGAAGCTTTCTTT.

At least ten counts were recorded for this clonotype. The genes are TRBV5-1 and TRBJ2-7; 7 bases fit TRBD1. Germline CDR1 reads SGHRS; CDR2 reads YFSETQ. The CDR3 runs to 15 residues. Trimming removed 0 bases from V and 2 bases from J; junction bases left unmatched: 5. The CDR3 DNA reads as TGCGCCAGCAGCTTGGGTCCCGGGACAGCCTACGAGCAGTACTTC. It yields the protein CASSLGPGTAYEQYF.

This clonotype turned up a few times. V and J are TRBV11-2 and TRBJ2-5; 7 bases agree with TRBD1. The CDR3 sequence is 16 residues long. V shed 5 bases, J shed 1 base, and the junction held 10 bases outside the gene matches. Germline V CDR1 and CDR2: SGHAT, FQNNGV. The CDR3, as DNA: TGTGCCAGCAGCATTAGAACAGGGGCAGGCCAAGAGACCCAGTACTTC. Amino acids: CASSIRTGAGQETQYF.

On this clonotype: A much larger clone differs from this one at a single base, so this may be a read error. The CDR3 does not close with the conserved phenylalanine or tryptophan, likely indicating a read error. V gene TRBV28 combines with J gene TRBJ2-7; 10 positions match TRBD2. V trimming: 5 bases; J trimming: 7 bases; junction bases outside the gene matches: 11. The CDR3 sequence is 15 residues long. Germline assignment: CDR1 MDHEN and CDR2 SYDVKM. CDR3 in DNA: TGTGCCAGCAGTCCAGGACTAGCGGAGGATGAGGAGCAGTACCTC. As protein: CASSPGLAEDEEQYL.

The chain couples TRBV12-3 or TRBV12-4 to TRBJ1-6, with D perhaps TRBD1 (6 bases). V lost 6 bases and J 7 bases, leaving 22 bases between the germline ends. This CDR3 is 17 amino acids long. The CDR3 bases are TGTGCCAGCAGCGGAGGTTCGGGGGCGCAGGGGAATTCACCCCTCCACTTT. As protein: CASSGGSGAQGNSPLHF.

The chain has TRBV25-1 and TRBJ1-1, with 7 bases lining up with TRBD1. This CDR3 is 16 amino acids long. With 3 bases clipped from V and 3 bases from J, the junction kept 10 bases outside the gene matches. Germline lookup yields CDR1 MGHDK and CDR2 SYGVNS. CDR3 amino acids: CASSDLGLGQDTEAFF. The CDR3 region has the DNA TGTGCCAGCAGTGATTTGGGCCTCGGACAGGACACTGAAGCTTTCTTT.

J is TRBJ2-2 and V is TRBV10-2; the D gene is possibly TRBD2 (5 bases). This CDR3 has 13 residues. V was pared by 6 bases and J by 7 bases, with 12 bases between. Germline CDR1 WSHSY, CDR2 SAAADI. The chain's CDR3 is CASSVLVLGELFF. The CDR3 nucleotides are TGCGCCAGCAGCGTACTAGTGCTCGGGGAGCTGTTTTTT.

The CDR3 loop is CASSQDVSPRGQYF. CDR3 DNA: TGTGCCAGCAGCCAAGATGTCTCGCCCCGGGGCCAGTACTTC. The chain carries TRBV3-1 and TRBJ2-5; D perhaps matches TRBD2 (5 bases). V lost 0 bases and J lost 10, with 15 bases in between. Germline V gene data show CDR1 as LGHDT and CDR2 as YNNKEL (reference sequence). CDR3 length: 14 residues.

Ten or more counts support this clonotype. J is TRBJ2-1 and V is TRBV11-2; 8 bases line up with TRBD1. The CDR3 loop spans 13 amino acids. The germline V gene has CDR1 SGHAT and CDR2 FQNNGV. Trimming cost V 4 bases and J 8 bases; bases outside gene matches: 4. The CDR3, as DNA: TGTGCCAGCAGCTACGACAGGGGTCATGAGCAGTTCTTC. Its protein product is CASSYDRGHEQFF.

This clonotype was counted ten times or more. This chain joins TRBV18 and TRBJ1-2, with D possibly matching TRBD1 (5 bases). CDR3 length equals 14 residues. V lost 8 bases, J lost 2 bases, and 15 bases lay in between. Germline CDR1 is KGHSH and CDR2 is LQKENI. The CDR3 loop reads CASHFTGDNYGYTF. CDR3 bases: TGTGCCAGCCATTTCACGGGGGACAACTATGGCTACACCTTC.

The rearrangement links TRBV6-1 to TRBJ2-1; TRBD2 aligns across 8 bases. The V gene's germline CDR1 is MNHNS and CDR2 SASEGT. The V segment lost 6 bases and the J segment 7 bases; nucleotides outside the gene matches: 14. This CDR3 spans 16 amino acids. The CDR3 nucleotides read TGTGCCAGCAGGCTACTAGCGAGCGGGAGAAGAAATGAGCAGTTCTTC. Translating it yields CASRLLASGRRNEQFF.